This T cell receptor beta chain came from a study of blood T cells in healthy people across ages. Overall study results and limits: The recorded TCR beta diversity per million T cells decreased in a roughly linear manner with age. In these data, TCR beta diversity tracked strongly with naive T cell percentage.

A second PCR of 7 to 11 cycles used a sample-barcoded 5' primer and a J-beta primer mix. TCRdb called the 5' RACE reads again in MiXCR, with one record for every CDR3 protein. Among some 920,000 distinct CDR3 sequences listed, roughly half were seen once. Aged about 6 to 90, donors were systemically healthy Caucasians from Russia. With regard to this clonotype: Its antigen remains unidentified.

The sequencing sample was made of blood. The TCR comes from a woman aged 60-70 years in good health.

The CDR3 protein is CASSPRQVWDLADTQYF. The CDR3 DNA sequence: TGTGCCAGCAGCCCTCGGCAGGTGTGGGACCTCGCAGATACGCAGTATTTT. The chain employs TRBV11-2 and TRBJ2-3, with D perhaps given as TRBD1 or TRBD2 (5 bases each). This CDR3 is built from 17 residues. Germline CDR1 and CDR2: SGHAT and FQNNGV. The germline V and J ends were trimmed by 5 bases and 4 bases, with 22 bases remaining between them.